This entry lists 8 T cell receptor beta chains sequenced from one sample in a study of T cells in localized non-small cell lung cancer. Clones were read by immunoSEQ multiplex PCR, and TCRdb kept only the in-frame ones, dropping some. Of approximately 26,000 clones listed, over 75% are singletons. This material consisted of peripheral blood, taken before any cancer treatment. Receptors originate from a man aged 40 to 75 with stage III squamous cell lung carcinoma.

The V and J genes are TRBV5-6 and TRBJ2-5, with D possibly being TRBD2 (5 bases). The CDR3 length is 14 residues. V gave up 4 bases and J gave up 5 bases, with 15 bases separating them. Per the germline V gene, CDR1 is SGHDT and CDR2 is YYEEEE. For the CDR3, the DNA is TGTGCCAGCAGCATTCTCGGGGTGGGGGAGACCCAGTACTTC. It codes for CASSILGVGETQYF. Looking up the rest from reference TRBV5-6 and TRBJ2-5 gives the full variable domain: DAGVTQSPTHLIKTRGQQVTLRCSPKSGHDTVSWYQQALGQGPQFIFQYYEEEERQRGNFPDRFSGHQFPNYSSELNVNALLLGDSALYLCASSILGVGETQYFGPGTRLLVL.

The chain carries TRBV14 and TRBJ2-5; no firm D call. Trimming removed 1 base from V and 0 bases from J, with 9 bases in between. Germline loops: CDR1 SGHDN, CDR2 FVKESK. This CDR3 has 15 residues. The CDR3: CASSQGITYQETQYF. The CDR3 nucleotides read TGTGCCAGCAGCCAAGGTATCACATACCAAGAGACCCAGTACTTC.

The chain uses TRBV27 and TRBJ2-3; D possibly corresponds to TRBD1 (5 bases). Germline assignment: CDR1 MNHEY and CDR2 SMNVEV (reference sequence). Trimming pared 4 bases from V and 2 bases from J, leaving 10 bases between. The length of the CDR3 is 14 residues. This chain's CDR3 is CASSWGSPTDTQYF. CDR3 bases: TGTGCCAGCAGTTGGGGCAGTCCCACAGATACGCAGTATTTT.

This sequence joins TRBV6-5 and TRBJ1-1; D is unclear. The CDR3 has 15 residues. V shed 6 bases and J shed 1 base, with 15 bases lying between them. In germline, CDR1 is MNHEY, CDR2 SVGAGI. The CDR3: CASSSQQSTNTEAFF. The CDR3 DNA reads TGTGCCAGCAGCTCCCAGCAGTCCACGAACACTGAAGCTTTCTTT.

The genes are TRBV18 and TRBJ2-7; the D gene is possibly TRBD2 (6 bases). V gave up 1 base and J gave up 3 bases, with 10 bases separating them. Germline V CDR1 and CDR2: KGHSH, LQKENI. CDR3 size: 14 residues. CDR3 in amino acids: CASSPLGTHYEQYF. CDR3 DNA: TGTGCCAGCTCACCACTCGGGACTCACTACGAGCAGTACTTC.

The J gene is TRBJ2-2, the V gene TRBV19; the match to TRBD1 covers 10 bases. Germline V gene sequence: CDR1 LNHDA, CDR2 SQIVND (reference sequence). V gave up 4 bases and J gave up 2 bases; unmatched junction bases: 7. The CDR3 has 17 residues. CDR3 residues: CASSRLTGGPNTGELFF. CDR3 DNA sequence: TGTGCCAGTAGTAGGCTGACAGGGGGCCCCAACACCGGGGAGCTGTTTTTT.

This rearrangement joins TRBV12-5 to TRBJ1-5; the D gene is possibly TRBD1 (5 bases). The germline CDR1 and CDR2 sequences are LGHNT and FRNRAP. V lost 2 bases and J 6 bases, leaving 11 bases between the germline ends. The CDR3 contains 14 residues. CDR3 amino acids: CASGLTTDLQPQHF. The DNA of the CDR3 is TGTGCTAGTGGTTTGACGACAGATCTTCAGCCCCAGCATTTT.

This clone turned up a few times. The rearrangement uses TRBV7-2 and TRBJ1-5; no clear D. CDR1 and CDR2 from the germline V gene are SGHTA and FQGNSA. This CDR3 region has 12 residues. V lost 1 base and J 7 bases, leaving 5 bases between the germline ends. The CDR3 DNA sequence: TGTGCCAGCAGCTTAGAGGCCCAGCCCCAGCATTTT. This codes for CASSLEAQPQHF.